These T cell receptor beta chains were read from a single sample in a study of metastatic and nonmetastatic thyroid tumors. Through MiXCR, TCRdb re-clonotyped the PCR reads. The data show tens of thousands of clones, around 12% seen once. The source material was tumor tissue. The receptors come from a female donor with papillary thyroid cancer or a benign thyroid nodule (not recorded which). Some clones in this sample may be carry-over from other donors' samples. The CDR3 runs from the conserved cysteine through the conserved F or W. Fields, in order: D gene, V gene, clone size, J gene, CDR3 protein, CDR3 DNA. A D gene is named only where the DNA matches it firmly. Size is omitted from some rows. Given values are once, few, many or a class for expanded clones.

>.|TRBV30|many|TRBJ2-7
CAWSLRIGSYEQYF
TGTGCCTGGAGTCTAAGGATAGGCTCCTACGAGCAGTACTTC
>.|TRBV5-6|.|TRBJ2-7
CASRGPGRECCEQYF
TGTGCCAGCAGAGGACCGGGACGGGAATGCTGCGAGCAGTACTTC
>TRBD2|TRBV28|many|TRBJ2-7
CASTITSGPSYEQYF
TGTGCCAGCACTATAACTAGCGGGCCTTCCTACGAGCAGTACTTC
>TRBD2|TRBV6-2/TRBV6-3|many|TRBJ2-5
CASRARAGDGETQYF
TGTGCCAGCAGAGCACGAGCGGGAGATGGAGAGACCCAGTACTTC
>TRBD2|TRBV11-2|.|TRBJ2-4
CASRPTSGRKNIQYF
TGTGCCAGCAGACCGACTAGCGGGAGGAAAAACATTCAGTACTTC
>.|TRBV9|many|TRBJ2-2
CASSVVSGELFF
TGTGCCAGCAGCGTAGTGAGCGGGGAGCTGTTTTTT
>.|TRBV18|many|TRBJ2-6
CASSPQNSGANVLTF
TGTGCCAGCTCACCACAAAACTCTGGGGCCAACGTCCTGACTTTC
>TRBD2|TRBV7-3|many|TRBJ2-1
CASSLTGGRGGEQFF
TGTGCCAGCAGCTTAACAGGCGGGAGGGGCGGTGAGCAGTTCTTC
>.|TRBV11-2|many|TRBJ2-7
CASSLNPSGVFEQYF
TGTGCCAGCAGCCTAAACCCCTCAGGGGTGTTTGAGCAGTACTTC
>TRBD2|TRBV5-4|.|TRBJ2-5
CASSLPGLAGEDTQYF
TGTGCCAGCAGTCTTCCGGGACTAGCGGGAGAGGATACCCAGTACTTC
>.|TRBV6-1|many|TRBJ1-1
CASTRGEGTEAFF
TGTGCCAGCACCAGGGGTGAGGGCACTGAAGCTTTCTTT
>.|TRBV30|.|TRBJ2-5
CAWSLGLIQETQYF
TGTGCCTGGAGTTTGGGGCTTATCCAAGAGACCCAGTACTTC
>.|TRBV7-3|many|TRBJ1-1
CASSPSGDMNTEAFF
TGTGCCAGCAGCCCCTCAGGGGACATGAACACTGAAGCTTTCTTT
>TRBD1|TRBV2|many|TRBJ2-3
CASGTGSTDTQYF
TGTGCCAGTGGGACAGGGAGCACAGATACGCAGTATTTT
>.|TRBV2|many|TRBJ1-2
CASSEGGYGYTF
TGTGCCAGCAGTGAAGGGGGCTATGGCTACACCTTC
>.|TRBV5-4|.|TRBJ2-3
CASSLVGSGQSTDTQYF
TGTGCCAGCAGCTTGGTGGGCAGTGGGCAGTCCACAGATACGCAGTATTTT
>TRBD2|TRBV19|many|TRBJ2-5
CASSLAGGPGETQYF
TGTGCCAGTAGTCTAGCGGGAGGGCCGGGGGAGACCCAGTACTTC
>.|TRBV9|.|TRBJ2-1
CASSETPWSYNEQFF
TGTGCCAGCAGCGAAACTCCGTGGTCATACAATGAGCAGTTCTTC
>.|TRBV7-2|many|TRBJ2-5
CASSSQETQYF
TGTGCCAGCAGCTCGCAAGAGACCCAGTACTTC
>TRBD1|TRBV19|many|TRBJ2-7
CASSEFRDSSYEQYF
TGTGCCAGTAGTGAATTCCGGGACAGCTCCTACGAGCAGTACTTC
>.|TRBV6-6|many|TRBJ2-3
CASRSTTALSLTNTQYF
TGTGCCAGCAGATCTACTACAGCACTATCTTTAACAAATACGCAGTATTTT
>TRBD1|TRBV14|many|TRBJ2-7
CASSNRGHYEQYF
TGTGCCAGCAGCAACAGGGGGCACTACGAGCAGTACTTC
>TRBD2|TRBV27|many|TRBJ2-1
CASSLAGGDYNEQFF
TGTGCCAGCAGTTTAGCGGGAGGGGATTACAATGAGCAGTTCTTC
>.|TRBV2|few|TRBJ1-1
CAITTVMGAEAFF
TGTGCCATCACTACTGTGATGGGGGCCGAAGCTTTCTTT
>TRBD1|TRBV28|many|TRBJ1-1
CATHEAGTVRPEAFF
TGTGCCACCCATGAGGCCGGGACAGTGAGGCCTGAAGCTTTCTTT
>TRBD2|TRBV7-9|.|TRBJ2-3
CASEAGGRADTQYF
TGTGCTTCGGAGGCGGGAGGTCGCGCGGATACGCAGTATTTT
>.|TRBV19|many|TRBJ2-7
CASSKIDRNEQYF
TGTGCCAGTAGTAAGATAGACAGGAACGAGCAGTACTTC
>TRBD2|TRBV5-1|many|TRBJ2-7
CASSGTSGSYEQYF
TGCGCCAGCAGCGGAACTAGCGGGAGTTACGAGCAGTACTTC
>.|TRBV7-8|.|TRBJ1-2
CASSLGWNYGYTF
TGTGCCAGCAGCTTAGGTTGGAACTATGGCTACACCTTC
>.|TRBV19|many|TRBJ1-2
CASSISVAGFRLHGYTF
TGTGCCAGTAGTATAAGCGTGGCGGGGTTTAGGCTACATGGCTACACCTTC
>TRBD2|TRBV11-3|many|TRBJ2-7
CASSLVRLTSGSSYEQYF
TGTGCCAGCAGCTTAGTACGTTTGACTAGCGGTAGCTCCTACGAGCAGTACTTC
>TRBD2|TRBV5-1|.|TRBJ2-2
CASSWTSGGSTTGELFF
TGCGCCAGCAGCTGGACTAGCGGTGGGAGTACCACCGGGGAGCTGTTTTTT
>.|TRBV28|.|TRBJ1-6
CASSLEGRGNSPLNF
TGTGCCAGCAGTTTAGAGGGAAGGGGGAATTCACCCCTCAACTTT
>.|TRBV5-4|many|TRBJ1-2
CASSPPGQGRYGYTF
TGTGCCAGCAGCCCCCCGGGGCAGGGGCGGTATGGCTACACCTTC
>TRBD1|TRBV2|many|TRBJ1-2
CASKGTGANGYTF
TGTGCCAGCAAAGGGACAGGGGCGAATGGCTACACCTTC
>.|TRBV10-2|many|TRBJ1-1
CASSERVSTEAFF
TGCGCCAGCAGTGAAAGGGTAAGCACTGAAGCTTTCTTT
>.|TRBV18|.|TRBJ2-1
CASSPPTGGNYNEQFF
TGTGCCAGCTCACCACCGACAGGCGGTAACTACAATGAGCAGTTCTTC
>.|TRBV7-6|many|TRBJ1-2
CASSPSVSGTNYGYTF
TGTGCCAGCAGCCCCTCGGTATCGGGGACCAACTATGGCTACACCTTC
>.|TRBV7-3|many|TRBJ2-2
CASSGRAGTGELFF
TGTGCCAGCAGCGGACGTGCGGGGACCGGGGAGCTGTTTTTT
>.|TRBV2|many|TRBJ2-1
CALGLPAYNEQFF
TGTGCCTTAGGACTACCCGCCTACAATGAGCAGTTCTTC
>TRBD1|TRBV6-1|many|TRBJ1-2
CASSGTGTYGYTF
TGTGCCAGCAGTGGGACAGGGACCTATGGCTACACCTTC
>.|TRBV10-3|once|TRBJ2-1
CAISSRYNEQFF
TGTGCCATCAGTTCCCGTTACAATGAGCAGTTCTTC
>TRBD2|TRBV5-6|many|TRBJ2-5
CASSLSGTRGRETQYF
TGTGCCAGCAGCTTATCCGGGACTAGGGGGAGAGAGACCCAGTACTTC
>TRBD2|TRBV12-3/TRBV12-4|many|TRBJ2-7
CASSLSLLAGVYEQYF
TGTGCCAGCAGTTTGAGCCTCCTAGCGGGTGTATACGAGCAGTACTTC
>.|TRBV6-1|many|TRBJ1-1
CASSFTRDPEAFF
TGTGCCAGCAGTTTTACCAGGGACCCTGAAGCTTTCTTT
>.|TRBV6-9|few|TRBJ2-2
CASKARGPGAGELLF
TGTGCCAGCAAGGCGCGAGGGCCCGGGGCCGGGGAGCTGCTTTTT
>.|TRBV20-1|many|TRBJ2-3
CSARNRVVGEWDTQYF
TGCAGTGCTAGAAATCGAGTAGTTGGGGAATGGGATACGCAGTATTTT
>.|TRBV5-1|many|TRBJ1-1
CASSFFRNTEAFF
TGCGCCAGCAGCTTTTTTCGGAACACTGAAGCTTTCTTT
>.|TRBV6-1|.|TRBJ2-2
CASGLSVADLFF
TGTGCCAGCGGACTGTCGGTCGCGGATTTGTTTTTT
>.|TRBV7-9|many|TRBJ2-2
CASSLGGHTGELFF
TGTGCCAGCAGCTTAGGGGGGCACACCGGGGAGCTGTTTTTT
>TRBD1|TRBV4-2|few|TRBJ2-3
CASSPHPVGQGSGHTQYF
TGTGCCAGCAGCCCCCACCCTGTGGGACAGGGGTCCGGACATACGCAGTATTTT
>TRBD1|TRBV6-1|many|TRBJ2-1
CASSTGTGVSEQFF
TGTGCCAGCAGCACCGGGACAGGGGTCAGTGAGCAGTTCTTC
>.|TRBV20-1|once|TRBJ2-7
CSARVGTSSYEQYF
TGCAGTGCTAGGGTTGGGACATCCTCCTACGAGCAGTACTTC
>TRBD1|TRBV15|many|TRBJ2-7
CATSRRDRPYEQYF
TGTGCCACCAGCAGACGGGACAGACCCTACGAGCAGTACTTC
>.|TRBV5-5|many|TRBJ1-5
CASSLWGVPNQPQHF
TGTGCCAGCAGCTTGTGGGGGGTACCCAATCAGCCCCAGCATTTT